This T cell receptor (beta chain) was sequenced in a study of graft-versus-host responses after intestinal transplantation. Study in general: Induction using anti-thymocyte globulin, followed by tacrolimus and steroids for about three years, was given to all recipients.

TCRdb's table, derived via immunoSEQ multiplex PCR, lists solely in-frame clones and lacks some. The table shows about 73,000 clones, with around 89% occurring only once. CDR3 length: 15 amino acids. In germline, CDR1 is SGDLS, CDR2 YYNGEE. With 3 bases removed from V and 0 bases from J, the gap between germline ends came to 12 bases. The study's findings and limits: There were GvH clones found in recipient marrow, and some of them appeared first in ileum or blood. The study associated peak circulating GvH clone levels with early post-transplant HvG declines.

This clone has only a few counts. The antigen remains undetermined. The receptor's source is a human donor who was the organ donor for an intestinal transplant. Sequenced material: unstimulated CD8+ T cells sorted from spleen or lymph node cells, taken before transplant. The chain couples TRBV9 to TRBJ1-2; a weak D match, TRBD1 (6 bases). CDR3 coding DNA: TGTGCCAGCAGCGGAGACAGGCAAGCTAACTATGGCTACACCTTC. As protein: CASSGDRQANYGYTF. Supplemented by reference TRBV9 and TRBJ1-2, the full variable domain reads DSGVTQTPKHLITATGQRVTLRCSPRSGDLSVYWYQQSLDQGLQFLIQYYNGEERAKGNILERFSAQQFPDLHSELNLSSLELGDSALYFCASSGDRQANYGYTFGSGTRLTVV.